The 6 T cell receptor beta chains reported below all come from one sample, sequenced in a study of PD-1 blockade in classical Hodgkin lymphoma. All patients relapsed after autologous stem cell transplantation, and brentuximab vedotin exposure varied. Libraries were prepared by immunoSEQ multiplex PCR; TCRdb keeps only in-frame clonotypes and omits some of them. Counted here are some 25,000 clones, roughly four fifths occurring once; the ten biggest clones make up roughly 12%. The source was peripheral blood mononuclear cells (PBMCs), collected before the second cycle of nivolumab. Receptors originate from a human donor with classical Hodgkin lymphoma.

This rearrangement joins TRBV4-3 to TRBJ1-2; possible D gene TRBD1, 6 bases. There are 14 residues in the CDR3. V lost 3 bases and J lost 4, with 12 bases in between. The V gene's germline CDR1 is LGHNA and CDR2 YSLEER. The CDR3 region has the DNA TGCGCCAGCAGCCAGGCGCAGGGGAGCTATGGCTACACCTTC. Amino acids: CASSQAQGSYGYTF.

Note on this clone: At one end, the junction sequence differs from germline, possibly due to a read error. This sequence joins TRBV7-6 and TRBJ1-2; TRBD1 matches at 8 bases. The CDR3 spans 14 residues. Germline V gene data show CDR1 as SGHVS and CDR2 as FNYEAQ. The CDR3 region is CVSSLADRVNGYTF. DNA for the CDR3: TGTGTCAGCAGCTTAGCGGACAGGGTTAATGGCTACACCTTC.

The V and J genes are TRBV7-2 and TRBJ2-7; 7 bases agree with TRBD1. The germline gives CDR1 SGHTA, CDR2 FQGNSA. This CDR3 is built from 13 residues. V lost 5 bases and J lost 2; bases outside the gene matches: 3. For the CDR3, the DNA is TGTGCCAGCAGCCGACAGGGTCCCTACGAGCAGTACTTC. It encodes CASSRQGPYEQYF.

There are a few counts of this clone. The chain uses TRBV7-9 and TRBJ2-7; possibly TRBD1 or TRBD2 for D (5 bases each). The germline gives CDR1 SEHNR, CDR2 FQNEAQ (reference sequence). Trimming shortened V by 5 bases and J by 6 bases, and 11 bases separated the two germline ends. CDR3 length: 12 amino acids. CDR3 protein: CASSLGRGEQYF. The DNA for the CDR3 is TGTGCCAGCAGCCTGGGACGGGGCGAGCAGTACTTC.

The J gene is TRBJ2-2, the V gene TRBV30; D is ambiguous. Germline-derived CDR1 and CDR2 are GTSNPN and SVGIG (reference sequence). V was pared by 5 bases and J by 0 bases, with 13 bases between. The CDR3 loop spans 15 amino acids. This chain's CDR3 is CAWQRWTPNTGELFF. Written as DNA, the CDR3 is TGTGCCTGGCAGAGATGGACCCCGAACACCGGGGAGCTGTTTTTT.

CDR3 coding DNA: TGTGCCAGCAGTTACGGCGTTGGTAGCAATCAGCCCCAGCATTTT. Protein product: CASSYGVGSNQPQHF. The V gene is TRBV6-5, the J gene TRBJ1-5; D is unresolved. The germline V gene has CDR1 MNHEY and CDR2 SVGAGI. The CDR3 is 15 amino acids. V was pared by 2 bases and J by 0 bases, with 8 bases between.